Below, 22 T cell receptor beta chains from the same sample are listed, as sequenced in a study of T cells in narcolepsy. TCRdb's copy holds only in-frame clones and misses some; the assay was immunoSEQ multiplex PCR. The sample holds around 20,000 clones, roughly four fifths seen once. The specimen sequenced was memory (CD45RA-) CD4+ T cells from blood. The source of these receptors is a human donor in good health.

The rearrangement uses TRBV5-6 and TRBJ2-5, with D unclear. CDR1 and CDR2 (germline): SGHDT, YYEEEE. V lost 7 bases and J lost 0, with 10 bases in between. This CDR3 is built from 13 residues. The CDR3 nucleotides read TGTGCCAGCCTGGCCGAGAACCAAGAGACCCAGTACTTC. Residues: CASLAENQETQYF.

The CDR3 sequence is CASSLGTVATDTQYF. For the CDR3, the DNA is TGTGCCAGCAGCTTGGGGACCGTCGCCACAGATACGCAGTATTTT. This rearrangement joins TRBV5-6 to TRBJ2-3, with D unclear. The V gene's germline CDR1 is SGHDT and CDR2 YYEEEE. The V gene lost 0 bases and the J gene lost 2 bases, with 10 bases spanning the gap. The CDR3 spans 15 residues.

This sequence joins TRBV6-6 and TRBJ2-6; D unclear. The V and J ends lost 5 bases and 4 bases respectively, with 0 bases between them. Germline CDR1 and CDR2: MNHNY and SVGAGI (reference sequence). This CDR3 is built from 11 residues. The CDR3 region is CASSGANVLTF. DNA for the CDR3: TGTGCCAGCAGTGGGGCCAACGTCCTGACTTTC.

The J gene is TRBJ2-7, the V gene TRBV19; maybe TRBD2 (5 bases). Germline assignment: CDR1 LNHDA and CDR2 SQIVND (reference sequence). CDR3 length: 12 residues. V was clipped by 3 bases and J by 6 bases, with 9 bases between them. The CDR3 sequence is CASSMLGSEQYF. The CDR3 DNA reads TGTGCCAGTAGTATGTTGGGGAGCGAGCAGTACTTC.

Here the CDR3 reads CASVGHSGNTIYF. CDR3 DNA sequence: TGTGCCAGCGTAGGGCACTCTGGAAACACCATATATTTT. V and J are TRBV27 and TRBJ1-3; no clear D. The length of the CDR3 is 13 residues. Per the germline V gene, CDR1 is MNHEY and CDR2 is SMNVEV (reference sequence). V was cut by 8 bases and J by 0 bases, with 8 bases left in between.

This clone was seen a handful of times. This rearrangement joins TRBV30 to TRBJ1-3; D ambiguous. This CDR3 has 13 residues. Germline assignment: CDR1 GTSNPN and CDR2 SVGIG (reference sequence). Trimming took 0 bases from V and 4 from J, leaving 7 bases between them. The CDR3, as DNA: TGTGCCTGGAGTGTATCGAAGGGAAACACCATATATTTT. It specifies CAWSVSKGNTIYF.

This chain joins TRBV4-1 and TRBJ1-3; D remains ambiguous. CDR1 and CDR2 from the germline V gene are MGHRA and YSYEKL. The CDR3 totals 14 residues. V lost 1 base to trimming and J lost 4 bases, with 8 bases between them. This chain's CDR3 is CASSQGLLGNTIYF. The CDR3 DNA sequence: TGCGCCAGCAGCCAAGGACTCCTCGGAAACACCATATATTTT.

This sequence joins TRBV5-4 and TRBJ2-3; no clear D gene. The CDR3 loop spans 16 amino acids. V was pared by 2 bases and J by 0 bases, with 13 bases between. Germline CDR1 and CDR2: SGHNT and YYREEE (reference sequence). CDR3 in amino acids: CASSFQINPSTDTQYF. The CDR3 coding sequence is TGTGCCAGCAGCTTTCAGATAAATCCTAGCACAGATACGCAGTATTTT. The full variable domain, in which reference TRBV5-4 and TRBJ2-3 provide the parts outside the CDR3, is ETGVTQSPTHLIKTRGQQVTLRCSSQSGHNTVSWYQQALGQGPQFIFQYYREEENGRGNFPPRFSGLQFPNYSSELNVNALELDDSALYLCASSFQINPSTDTQYFGPGTRLTVL.

This clone was counted a few times. The DNA of the CDR3 is TGTGCCAGCAGCCCGGGCCTGGGGGCCGTCTATGGCTACACCTTC. This sequence encodes CASSPGLGAVYGYTF. V and J are TRBV7-2 and TRBJ1-2; possibly TRBD1 for D (6 bases). CDR1 and CDR2 from the germline V gene are SGHTA and FQGNSA. Trimming shortened V by 5 bases and J by 4 bases, and 17 bases separated the two germline ends. The CDR3 has 15 amino acids.

The chain employs TRBV6-5 and TRBJ1-1, with D possibly TRBD1 on 5 matching bases. CDR1 and CDR2 (germline): MNHEY, SVGAGI. V was pared by 7 bases and J by 5 bases, with 17 bases between. The CDR3 sequence is 14 residues long. This chain's CDR3 is CASTWGPGGTEAFF. Here the CDR3 DNA reads TGTGCCAGCACTTGGGGACCCGGGGGGACTGAAGCTTTCTTT.

The rearrangement uses TRBV7-9 and TRBJ2-7; perhaps TRBD1 as D (8 bases). V was clipped by 5 bases and J by 2 bases, with 25 bases between them. There are 18 residues in the CDR3. CDR1 is SEHNR, CDR2 FQNEAQ, per germline (reference sequence). The DNA for the CDR3 is TGTGCCAGCAGCCCAGCAGGGGGCCGAGCGGGGATTGCCTACGAGCAGTACTTC. Translating it yields CASSPAGGRAGIAYEQYF.

The chain combines TRBV6-5 with TRBJ2-3; tentatively, D is TRBD2 (7 bases). CDR3 size: 15 residues. Trimming removed 4 bases from V and 1 base from J, with 12 bases in between. Germline loops: CDR1 MNHEY, CDR2 SVGAGI. CDR3 nucleotides: TGTGCCAGCAGTTTGGGAGGGGGGGGCACAGATACGCAGTATTTT. Translated, it gives CASSLGGGGTDTQYF.

The chain couples TRBV9 to TRBJ1-1, with D unclear. Trimming removed 3 bases from V and 0 bases from J, with 6 bases in between. CDR3 length equals 13 residues. Looked up from germline, CDR1 is SGDLS and CDR2 is YYNGEE. CDR3 in amino acids: CASSESMNTEAFF. The CDR3 DNA is TGTGCCAGCAGCGAATCGATGAACACTGAAGCTTTCTTT.

This chain joins TRBV7-2 and TRBJ2-1, with TRBD2 identical over 12 bases. Trimming took 5 bases from V and 8 from J; bases not matched to a gene: 7. The CDR3 length is 15 residues. Germline lookup yields CDR1 SGHTA and CDR2 FQGNSA. The CDR3 region has the DNA TGTGCCAGCAGCACCCTAGCGGGGGGGCCATATGAGCAGTTCTTC. This codes for CASSTLAGGPYEQFF. Looking up the rest from reference TRBV7-2 and TRBJ2-1 gives the full variable domain: GAGVSQSPSNKVTEKGKDVELRCDPISGHTALYWYRQSLGQGLEFLIYFQGNSAPDKSGLPSDRFSAERTGGSVSTLTIQRTQQEDSAVYLCASSTLAGGPYEQFFGPGTRLTVL.

CDR3 in DNA: TGTGCCAGCAGCGTAGAGCCGGGTCCCTATGGCTACACCTTC. This sequence encodes CASSVEPGPYGYTF. This chain joins TRBV9 and TRBJ1-2; D call uncertain. Trimming took off 0 bases at V and 4 bases at J, with 10 bases between the two ends. CDR3 length: 14 amino acids. From germline, CDR1 is SGDLS and CDR2 YYNGEE.

J is TRBJ2-3 and V is TRBV19; D call uncertain. V shed 5 bases and J shed 0 bases, with 12 bases lying between them. Looked up from germline, CDR1 is LNHDA and CDR2 is SQIVND (reference sequence). This CDR3 has 15 amino acids. The CDR3 DNA is TGTGCCAGTAGTGCCCCGCAACTGAGCACAGATACGCAGTATTTT. It codes for CASSAPQLSTDTQYF.

The chain couples TRBV5-6 to TRBJ1-4; D gene uncertain. Germline CDR1 reads SGHDT; CDR2 reads YYEEEE. The CDR3 sequence is 14 residues long. V was pared by 1 base and J by 7 bases, with 11 bases between. Written as DNA, the CDR3 is TGTGCCAGCAGCTTGTCCCCCCGGGGTGAAAAACTGTTTTTT. Protein: CASSLSPRGEKLFF.

The genes are TRBV5-1 and TRBJ2-5; 8 nucleotides line up with TRBD2. This CDR3 spans 16 amino acids. Germline assignment: CDR1 SGHRS and CDR2 YFSETQ. V shed 3 bases and J 3 bases; nucleotides not matched to a gene: 10. The DNA of the CDR3 is TGCGCCAGCAGCTGGGGCTCCGGGGGGGCGGAAGAGACCCAGTACTTC. Translated, it gives CASSWGSGGAEETQYF. The whole variable domain, remainder taken from reference TRBV5-1 and TRBJ2-5, is KAGVTQTPRYLIKTRGQQVTLSCSPISGHRSVSWYQQTPGQGLQFLFEYFSETQRNKGNFPGRFSGRQFSNSRSEMNVSTLELGDSALYLCASSWGSGGAEETQYFGPGTRLLVL.

V is TRBV30 and J is TRBJ2-1, with TRBD2 matching over 13 bases. The CDR3 contains 15 residues. With 5 bases clipped from V and 5 bases from J, the junction kept 6 bases outside the gene matches. The V gene's germline CDR1 is GTSNPN and CDR2 SVGIG (reference sequence). CDR3 sequence reads: CAWRTSGSKNNEQFF. The CDR3 DNA follows: TGTGCCTGGCGGACTAGCGGGAGTAAAAACAATGAGCAGTTCTTC.

The V gene is TRBV19, the J gene TRBJ2-3; TRBD2 matches at 12 bases. The V gene's germline CDR1 is LNHDA and CDR2 SQIVND (reference sequence). The CDR3 loop spans 17 amino acids. The V segment lost 6 bases and the J segment 9 bases; nucleotides outside the gene matches: 16. CDR3 sequence reads: CASRGRRAPGLAGTQYF. Written as DNA, the CDR3 is TGTGCCAGTAGGGGTCGGCGGGCTCCCGGACTAGCGGGGACGCAGTATTTT.

The chain's CDR3 is CASSANVVSYEQYF. The CDR3 DNA sequence: TGTGCCAGCAGCGCTAACGTCGTCTCCTACGAGCAGTACTTC. The chain joins TRBV7-2 to TRBJ2-7; D unresolved. This CDR3 spans 14 amino acids. Germline V gene lookup returns CDR1 SGHTA and CDR2 FQGNSA. Trimming took off 5 bases at V and 0 bases at J, with 11 bases between the two ends.

The chain's CDR3 is CASDPPPNYSNQPQHF. In nucleotides, the CDR3 is TGTGCCAGCGACCCACCCCCCAACTATAGCAATCAGCCCCAGCATTTT. The genes are TRBV21-1 and TRBJ1-5. TRBV21-1 is noted as a pseudogene. CDR3 length equals 16 residues.